This paragraph reports one T cell receptor beta chain. The data belong to a study of blood T cell repertoires in COVID-19. V lost 4 bases, J lost 0 bases, and 10 bases lay in between. CDR1 and CDR2 (germline): SGHVS, FNYEAQ. The CDR3 length is 15 residues. Here immunoSEQ multiplex PCR was the method, and the copy in TCRdb shows in-frame clones only, minus some. The sample holds roughly 150,000 clones, 85% to 90% seen once. The J gene is TRBJ1-3, the V gene TRBV7-6; no clear D gene. The receptor's source is a woman in her 70s with acute or convalescent COVID-19. Source material: peripheral blood. This chain's CDR3 is CASSSGAYSGNTIYF. The DNA of the CDR3 is TGTGCCAGCAGCTCTGGAGCCTACTCTGGAAACACCATATATTTT.